A selection of T cell receptor beta chains follows, all from one sample in a study of T cell responses to AZD1222 COVID-19 vaccine. The table came from immunoSEQ multiplex PCR; TCRdb's copy has only in-frame clones and leaves some out. This table has around 130,000 clones, about nine tenths appearing once. The sample consisted of peripheral blood, taken 28 days after the second dose of the MenACWY control vaccine. Every receptor here comes from an adult who received the MenACWY meningococcal vaccine as a control. Both conserved end residues are part of each CDR3. A D gene is named only where the DNA matches it firmly. Some rows mark clone size as missing; the rest say once, few, many or name a class of expanded clone.

j_call d_call v_call clone_size cdr3_nt cdr3_aa
TRBJ2-7 . TRBV7-9 . TGTGCCAGCAGCCCAAGGGGCGGGATGGGTGAGCAGTACTTC CASSPRGGMGEQYF
TRBJ1-1 TRBD1 TRBV19 . TGTGCCAGTAACCCCGGACAGGGGACAGCTTTCTTT CASNPGQGTAFF
TRBJ2-2 TRBD1 TRBV6-5 . TGTGCCAGCAGTATGCAGGGGGCGGGCACCGGGGAGCTGTTTTTT CASSMQGAGTGELFF
TRBJ2-7 TRBD1 TRBV7-2 . TGTGCCAGCAGCCCTTACCACACCCCCGGGACAGTGTACGAGCAGTACTTC CASSPYHTPGTVYEQYF
TRBJ1-5 TRBD1 TRBV5-1 . TGCGCCAGCAGCCCGGACAGGGGCGGCAATCAGCCCCAGCATTTT CASSPDRGGNQPQHF
TRBJ1-1 . TRBV7-6 . TGTGCCAGCAGCTTAAAGGGAACGGCCACTGAAGCTTTCTTT CASSLKGTATEAFF
TRBJ1-5 . TRBV21-1 . TGTGCCAGCAGCAAAGGTATTAACACCTATTGCAATCAGCCCCAGCATTTT CASSKGINTYCNQPQHF
TRBJ1-6 TRBD1 TRBV25-1 . TGTGCCAGCAGTGGACGGGACAGCGGAGGGTCACCCCTCCACTTT CASSGRDSGGSPLHF
TRBJ2-1 . TRBV6-1 . TGTGCCAGCAGTGCGCGGGGACCCTTGGGACACAATGAGCAGTTCTTC CASSARGPLGHNEQFF
TRBJ2-3 . TRBV18 . TGTGCCAGCTCAGCCACAGATACGCAGTATTTT CASSATDTQYF
TRBJ2-3 . TRBV9 . TGTGCCAGCAGCGGGGGACGAGTCACAGATACGCAGTATTTT CASSGGRVTDTQYF
TRBJ2-1 TRBD2 TRBV7-2 few TGTGCCAGCAGCTCGGGACTAGCGGGAGACAATGAGCAGTTCTTC CASSSGLAGDNEQFF
TRBJ1-5 . TRBV28 once TGTGCCAGCAGTTCCGGGACACCGACCAATCAGCCCCAGCATTTT CASSSGTPTNQPQHF
TRBJ2-2 TRBD2 TRBV27 . TGTGCCAGCATGGGGACTATTTACGGGGAGCTGTTTTTT CASMGTIYGELFF
TRBJ2-7 . TRBV5-1 . TGCGCCAGCAGCTTTGGAAACTCCTACGAGCAGTACTTC CASSFGNSYEQYF
TRBJ1-2 TRBD1 TRBV7-8 . TGTGCCAGCAGCCCGGAGGGGGACAGGGCCCCCTATGGCTACACCTTC CASSPEGDRAPYGYTF
TRBJ1-5 TRBD1 TRBV18 . TGTGCCAGCTCGGACGGGACAGCTAGCAATCAGCCCCAGCATTTT CASSDGTASNQPQHF
TRBJ1-2 . TRBV5-5 . TGTGCCAGCAGCTTGATGGTACAGGCTGCTAACTATGGCTACACCTTC CASSLMVQAANYGYTF
TRBJ2-2 . TRBV27 once TGTGCCAGCAGTTTTCTGGGGGACCCCACCGGGGAGCTGTTTTTT CASSFLGDPTGELFF
TRBJ2-3 . TRBV7-2 . TGTGCCAGCAGCCGGGCAGCCACAGATACGCAGTATTTT CASSRAATDTQYF
TRBJ1-3 TRBD1 TRBV6-6 . TGTGCCAGCAGCCCCGACAGGGACTCTGGAAACACCATATATTTT CASSPDRDSGNTIYF
TRBJ2-2 TRBD2 TRBV5-4 . TGTGCCAGCAGCTTGAACCTAGCGGCGAACACCGGGGAGCTGTTTTTT CASSLNLAANTGELFF
TRBJ2-7 TRBD2 TRBV28 . TGTGCCAGCAGTACAGCTAGCGGGAGTTTCCACGGGCAGTACTTC CASSTASGSFHGQYF
TRBJ2-1 TRBD2 TRBV28 . TGTGCCAGCAGTTTATCGAGGGGACTAGCGGGGAACTACAATGAGCAGTTCTTC CASSLSRGLAGNYNEQFF
TRBJ1-2 . TRBV28 . TGTGCCAGCAGTGTCACAGGGCGTGGCTACACCTTC CASSVTGRGYTF
TRBJ2-5 TRBD1 TRBV7-9 . TGTGCCAGCAGTCCCCGGACAGGGCAACCCCAAGAGACCCAGTACTTC CASSPRTGQPQETQYF
TRBJ1-5 . TRBV19 . TGTGCCAGTAGTCCTCGGGGGGGGAATCAGCCCCAGCATTTT CASSPRGGNQPQHF